These 2 T cell receptor beta chains originate from one sample sequenced in a study of T cell responses to AZD1222 COVID-19 vaccine. TCRdb keeps only in-frame clones here, not all; method: immunoSEQ multiplex PCR. The sample records 84,000 or so clones, approximately 85% being singletons. The input for sequencing was peripheral blood, taken on day 0 of MenACWY control vaccination. Source of these receptors: an adult in good health.

The genes are TRBV19 and TRBJ2-7; a possible D gene is TRBD2 (5 bases). V was pared by 5 bases and J by 2 bases, with 19 bases between. Germline V lookup: CDR1 LNHDA, CDR2 SQIVND (reference sequence). The CDR3 spans 16 residues. The CDR3 sequence: CASSPNPGEGTYEQYF. In nucleotides, the CDR3 is TGTGCCAGTAGTCCAAACCCAGGCGAGGGAACCTACGAGCAGTACTTC.

The chain recombines TRBV30 with TRBJ2-5; D remains ambiguous. V lost 0 bases to trimming and J lost 4 bases, with 15 bases between them. Germline V gene sequence: CDR1 GTSNPN, CDR2 SVGIG (reference sequence). The CDR3 runs 15 residues. The CDR3 reads CAWSVTVVGLETQYF. The CDR3 DNA reads TGTGCCTGGAGTGTGACGGTAGTAGGGCTAGAGACCCAGTACTTC.